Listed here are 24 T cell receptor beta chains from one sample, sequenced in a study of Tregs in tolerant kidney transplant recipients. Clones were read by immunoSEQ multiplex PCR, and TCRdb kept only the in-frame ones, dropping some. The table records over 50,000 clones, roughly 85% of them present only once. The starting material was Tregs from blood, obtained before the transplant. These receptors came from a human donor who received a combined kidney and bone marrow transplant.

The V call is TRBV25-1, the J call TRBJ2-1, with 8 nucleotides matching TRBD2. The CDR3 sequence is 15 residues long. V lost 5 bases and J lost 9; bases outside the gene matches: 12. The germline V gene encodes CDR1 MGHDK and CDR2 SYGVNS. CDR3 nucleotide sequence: TGTGCCAGCAGTTTAGGAGGCGGGAGGAGCGGTGAGCAGTTCTTC. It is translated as CASSLGGGRSGEQFF. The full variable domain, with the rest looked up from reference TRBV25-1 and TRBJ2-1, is EADIYQTPRYLVIGTGKKITLECSQTMGHDKMYWYQQDPGMELHLIHYSYGVNSTEKGDLSSESTVSRIRTEHFPLTLESARPSHTSQYLCASSLGGGRSGEQFFGPGTRLTVL.

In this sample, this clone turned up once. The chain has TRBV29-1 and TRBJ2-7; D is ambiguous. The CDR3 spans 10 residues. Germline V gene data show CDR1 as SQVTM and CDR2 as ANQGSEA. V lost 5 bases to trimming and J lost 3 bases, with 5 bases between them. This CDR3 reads CSVLHYEQYF. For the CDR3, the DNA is TGCAGCGTTTTGCACTACGAGCAGTACTTC.

The CDR3 spells CAISGPGRQGGNTIYF. CDR3 sequence (DNA): TGTGCCATCAGTGGCCCCGGGAGGCAGGGAGGAAACACCATATATTTT. V and J are TRBV10-3 and TRBJ1-3; D perhaps matches TRBD1 (5 bases). This CDR3 is 16 amino acids long. With 4 bases removed from V and 4 bases from J, the gap between germline ends came to 17 bases. CDR1 and CDR2 (germline): ENHRY, SYGVKD.

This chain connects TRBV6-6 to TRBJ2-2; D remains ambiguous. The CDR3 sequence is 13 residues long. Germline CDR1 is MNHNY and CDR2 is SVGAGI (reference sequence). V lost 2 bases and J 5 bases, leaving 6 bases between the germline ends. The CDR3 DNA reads TGTGCCAGCAGTTACATGGAAACCGGGGAGCTGTTTTTT. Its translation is CASSYMETGELFF.

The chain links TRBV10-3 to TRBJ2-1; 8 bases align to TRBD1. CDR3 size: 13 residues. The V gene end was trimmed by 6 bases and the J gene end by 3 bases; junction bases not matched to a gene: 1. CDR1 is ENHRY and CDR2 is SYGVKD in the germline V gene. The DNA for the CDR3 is TGTGCCATCAGAACAGGGGGCTACAATGAGCAGTTCTTC. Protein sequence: CAIRTGGYNEQFF.

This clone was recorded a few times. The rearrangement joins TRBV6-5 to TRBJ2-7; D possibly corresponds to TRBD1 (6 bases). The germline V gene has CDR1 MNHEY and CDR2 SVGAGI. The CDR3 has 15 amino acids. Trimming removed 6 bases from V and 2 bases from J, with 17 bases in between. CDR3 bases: TGTGCCAGCAGGAGACCCGAACAGGGAACCTACGAGCAGTACTTC. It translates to CASRRPEQGTYEQYF.

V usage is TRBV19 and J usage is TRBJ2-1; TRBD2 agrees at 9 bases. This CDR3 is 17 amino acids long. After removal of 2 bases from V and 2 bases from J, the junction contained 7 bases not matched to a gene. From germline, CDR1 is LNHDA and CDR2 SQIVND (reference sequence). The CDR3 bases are TGTGCCAGTAGTATATCAGGGCTAGCGGGGCCCTACAATGAGCAGTTCTTC. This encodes CASSISGLAGPYNEQFF.

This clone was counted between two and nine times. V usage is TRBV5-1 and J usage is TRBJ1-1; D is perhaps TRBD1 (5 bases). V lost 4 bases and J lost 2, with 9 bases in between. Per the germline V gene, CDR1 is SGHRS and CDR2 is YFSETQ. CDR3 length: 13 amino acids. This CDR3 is CASSLRVNTEAFF. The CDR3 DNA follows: TGCGCCAGCAGCCTCAGGGTAAACACTGAAGCTTTCTTT.

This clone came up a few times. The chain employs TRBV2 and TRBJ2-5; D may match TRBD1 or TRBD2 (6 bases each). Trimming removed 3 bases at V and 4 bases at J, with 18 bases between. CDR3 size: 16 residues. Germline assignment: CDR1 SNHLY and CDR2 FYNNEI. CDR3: CASSEVPGARGETQYF. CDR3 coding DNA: TGTGCCAGCAGTGAGGTTCCGGGGGCGCGGGGAGAGACCCAGTACTTC.

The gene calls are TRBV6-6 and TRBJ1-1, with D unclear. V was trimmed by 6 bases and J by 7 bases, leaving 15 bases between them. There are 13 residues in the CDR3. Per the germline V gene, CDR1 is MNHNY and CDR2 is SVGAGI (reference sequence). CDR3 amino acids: CASSPSFGSEAFF. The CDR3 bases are TGTGCCAGCAGCCCCTCGTTCGGGAGTGAAGCTTTCTTT.

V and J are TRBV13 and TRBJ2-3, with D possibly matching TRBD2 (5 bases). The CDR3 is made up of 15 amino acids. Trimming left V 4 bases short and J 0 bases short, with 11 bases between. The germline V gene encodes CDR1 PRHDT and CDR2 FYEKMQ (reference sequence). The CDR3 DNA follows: TGTGCCAGCAGCTCTCCTACTAGGAGCACAGATACGCAGTATTTT. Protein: CASSSPTRSTDTQYF.

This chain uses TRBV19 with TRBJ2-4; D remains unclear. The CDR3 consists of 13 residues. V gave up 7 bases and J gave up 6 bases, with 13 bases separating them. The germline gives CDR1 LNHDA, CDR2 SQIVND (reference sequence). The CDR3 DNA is TGTGCCAGTATCGGAATAAGTGGAAACATTCAGTACTTC. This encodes CASIGISGNIQYF.

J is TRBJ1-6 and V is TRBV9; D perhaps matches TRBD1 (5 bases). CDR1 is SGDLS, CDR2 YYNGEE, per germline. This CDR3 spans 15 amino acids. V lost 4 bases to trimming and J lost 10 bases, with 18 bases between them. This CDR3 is CASSSNSGGWSPLHF. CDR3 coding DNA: TGTGCCAGCAGCTCTAACAGTGGGGGGTGGTCACCCCTCCACTTT.

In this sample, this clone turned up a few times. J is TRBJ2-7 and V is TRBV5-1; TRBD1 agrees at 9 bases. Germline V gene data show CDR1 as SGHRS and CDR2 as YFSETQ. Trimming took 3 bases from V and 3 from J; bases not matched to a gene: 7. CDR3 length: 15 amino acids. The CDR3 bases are TGCGCCAGCAGCTGGGGGACAGGGAGGATCTACGAGCAGTACTTC. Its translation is CASSWGTGRIYEQYF.

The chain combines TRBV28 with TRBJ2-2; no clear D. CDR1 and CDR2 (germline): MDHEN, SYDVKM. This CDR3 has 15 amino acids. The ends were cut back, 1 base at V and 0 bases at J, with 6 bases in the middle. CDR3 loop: CASSLSTANTGELFF. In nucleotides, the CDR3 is TGTGCCAGCAGTTTATCAACGGCGAACACCGGGGAGCTGTTTTTT. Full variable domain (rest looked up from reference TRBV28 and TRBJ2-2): DVKVTQSSRYLVKRTGEKVFLECVQDMDHENMFWYRQDPGLGLRLIYFSYDVKMKEKGDIPEGYSVSREKKERFSLILESASTNQTSMYLCASSLSTANTGELFFGEGSRLTVL.

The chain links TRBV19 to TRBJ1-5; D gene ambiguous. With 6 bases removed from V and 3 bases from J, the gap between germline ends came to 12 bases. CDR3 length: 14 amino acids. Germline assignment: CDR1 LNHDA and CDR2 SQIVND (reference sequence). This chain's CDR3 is CASRSGSNNQPQHF. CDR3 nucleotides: TGTGCCAGTAGGTCCGGGTCTAACAATCAGCCCCAGCATTTT.

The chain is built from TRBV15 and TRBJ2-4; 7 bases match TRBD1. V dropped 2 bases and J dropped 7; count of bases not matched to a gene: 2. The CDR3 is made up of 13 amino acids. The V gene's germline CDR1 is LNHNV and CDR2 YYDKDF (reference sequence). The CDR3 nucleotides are TGTGCCACCAGCAGAACCAGGGGGAACATTCAGTACTTC. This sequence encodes CATSRTRGNIQYF.

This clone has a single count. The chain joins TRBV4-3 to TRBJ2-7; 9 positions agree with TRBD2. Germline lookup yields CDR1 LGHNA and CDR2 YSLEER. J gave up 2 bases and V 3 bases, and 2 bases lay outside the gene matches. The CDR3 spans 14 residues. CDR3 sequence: CASSQLAGPYEQYF. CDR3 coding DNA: TGCGCCAGCAGCCAGCTAGCGGGGCCCTACGAGCAGTACTTC.

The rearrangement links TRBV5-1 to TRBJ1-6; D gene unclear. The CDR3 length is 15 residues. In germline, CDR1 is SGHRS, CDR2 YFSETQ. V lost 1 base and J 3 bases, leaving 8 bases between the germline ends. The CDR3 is CASSLRENYNSPLHF. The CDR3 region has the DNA TGCGCCAGCAGCTTGAGGGAGAACTATAATTCACCCCTCCACTTT.

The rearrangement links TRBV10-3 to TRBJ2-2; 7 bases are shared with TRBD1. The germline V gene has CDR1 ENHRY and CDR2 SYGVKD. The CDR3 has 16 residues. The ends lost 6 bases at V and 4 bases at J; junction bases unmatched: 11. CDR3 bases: TGTGCCATCAGCAAATTCGACAGGGTAGGCACCGGGGAGCTGTTTTTT. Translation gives CAISKFDRVGTGELFF.

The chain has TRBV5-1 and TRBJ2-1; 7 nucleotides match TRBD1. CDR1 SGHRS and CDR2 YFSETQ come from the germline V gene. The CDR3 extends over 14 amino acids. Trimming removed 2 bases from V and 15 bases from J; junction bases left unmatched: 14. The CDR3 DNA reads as TGCGCCAGCAGCTTATCAGAGAGGGGGCGTAGTGGGTTCTTC. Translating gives CASSLSERGRSGFF.

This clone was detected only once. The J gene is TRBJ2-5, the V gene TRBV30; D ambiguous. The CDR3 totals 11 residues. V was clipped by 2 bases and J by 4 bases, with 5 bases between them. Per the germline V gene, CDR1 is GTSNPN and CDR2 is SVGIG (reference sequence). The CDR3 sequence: CAWSSGETQYF. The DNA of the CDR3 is TGTGCCTGGAGTAGTGGAGAGACCCAGTACTTC.

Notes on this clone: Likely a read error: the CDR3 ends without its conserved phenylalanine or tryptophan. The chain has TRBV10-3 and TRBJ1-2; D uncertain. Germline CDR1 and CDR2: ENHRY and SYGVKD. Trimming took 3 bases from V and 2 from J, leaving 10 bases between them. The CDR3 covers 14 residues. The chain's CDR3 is CAISDPAANYGYTL. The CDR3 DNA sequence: TGTGCCATCAGTGACCCCGCAGCAAACTATGGCTACACCCTC.

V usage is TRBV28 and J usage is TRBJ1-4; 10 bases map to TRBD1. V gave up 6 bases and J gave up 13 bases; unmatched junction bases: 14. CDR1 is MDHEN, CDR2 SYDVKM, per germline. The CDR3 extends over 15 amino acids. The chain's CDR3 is CASSRPGTGARRLFF. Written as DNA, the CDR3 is TGTGCCAGCAGCCGACCGGGGACAGGGGCGCGACGACTGTTTTTT.